The entry that follows covers one TCR beta chain sequence. For the second PCR, which ran for about 7 to 11 cycles, a sample-barcoded 5' primer and a J-beta primer mix were used. A 12-random-nucleotide template-switch adaptor tagged each cDNA molecule. From each sample, at least 2.5 million paired-end reads containing CDR3 were obtained. MiXCR was run by TCRdb on the 5' RACE reads, yielding one entry per CDR3 protein. The sample yields around 1.5 million distinct CDR3 sequences, approximately 60% seen once. The study recruited healthy Caucasian donors from Russia who were aged roughly 6 to 100. It was 9.5 to 10 milliliters of peripheral blood that were drawn from each donor. This specimen comes from a study of blood T cells in healthy people across ages. This CDR3 is built from 16 residues. V lost 1 base to trimming and J lost 1 base, with 14 bases between them. The germline V gene has CDR1 SGHRS and CDR2 YFSETQ.

The sequencing sample was made of blood. This chain joins TRBV5-1 and TRBJ1-1, with D unresolved. The origin of this receptor is a man younger than 35 in good health. For the CDR3, the DNA is TGCGCCAGCAGCTTGCAACCCGGACGGACGAACACTGAAGCTTTCTTT. Residues: CASSLQPGRTNTEAFF.